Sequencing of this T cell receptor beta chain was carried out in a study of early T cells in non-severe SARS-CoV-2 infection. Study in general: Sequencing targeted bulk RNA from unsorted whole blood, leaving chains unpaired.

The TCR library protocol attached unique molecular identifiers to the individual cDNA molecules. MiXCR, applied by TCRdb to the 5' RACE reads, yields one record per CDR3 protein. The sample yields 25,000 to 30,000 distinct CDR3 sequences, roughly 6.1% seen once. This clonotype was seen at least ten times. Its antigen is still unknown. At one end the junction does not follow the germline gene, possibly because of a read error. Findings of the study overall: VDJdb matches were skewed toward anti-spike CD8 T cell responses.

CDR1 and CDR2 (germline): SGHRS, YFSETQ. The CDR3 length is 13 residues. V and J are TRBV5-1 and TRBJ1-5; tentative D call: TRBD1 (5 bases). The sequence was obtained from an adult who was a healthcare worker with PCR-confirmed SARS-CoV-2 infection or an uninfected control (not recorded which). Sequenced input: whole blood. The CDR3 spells CANSLAGDHPQHF. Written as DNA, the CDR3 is TGCGCCAACAGCTTGGCGGGGGACCACCCCCAGCATTTT.